Following are 27 T cell receptor beta chains from one sample sequenced in a study of blood T cell repertoires in COVID-19. The repertoire was sequenced with immunoSEQ multiplex PCR; TCRdb's copy has only in-frame clones and lacks some. In the table there are fewer than 250,000 clones, 84% of which are singletons. Sequencing used peripheral blood. These receptors all stem from a man aged 50-60 years with acute or convalescent COVID-19.

This rearrangement joins TRBV19 to TRBJ2-2; 8 bases match TRBD1. From germline, CDR1 is LNHDA and CDR2 SQIVND (reference sequence). CDR3 length equals 16 residues. Trimming cost V 7 bases and J 5 bases; bases outside gene matches: 12. CDR3 amino acids: CASIPLDRAGTGELFF. For the CDR3, the DNA is TGTGCCAGTATTCCCTTGGACAGGGCGGGTACCGGGGAGCTGTTTTTT.

This chain connects TRBV5-4 to TRBJ1-5; the match to TRBD1 covers 9 bases. This CDR3 has 13 amino acids. V trimming: 5 bases; J trimming: 9 bases; junction bases outside the gene matches: 6. Germline V gene lookup returns CDR1 SGHNT and CDR2 YYREEE (reference sequence). CDR3 region: CASSIQGAGPQHF. In DNA form, the CDR3 reads TGTGCCAGCAGTATACAGGGGGCTGGGCCCCAGCATTTT.

This clone was counted a single time. This chain connects TRBV18 to TRBJ2-3; 10 bases map to TRBD2. The junction had 12 bases not matched to a gene; V was cut back by 0 bases and J by 3 bases. Germline V lookup: CDR1 KGHSH, CDR2 LQKENI. The CDR3 is 19 amino acids. The CDR3 bases are TGTGCCAGCTCACCACCGTGGCTAGCGGGGGCCGCGGGAACAGATACGCAGTATTTT. As protein: CASSPPWLAGAAGTDTQYF. The full variable domain, completed using reference TRBV18 and TRBJ2-3, is NAGVMQNPRHLVRRRGQEARLRCSPMKGHSHVYWYRQLPEEGLKFMVYLQKENIIDESGMPKERFSAEFPKEGPSILRIQQVVRGDSAAYFCASSPPWLAGAAGTDTQYFGPGTRLTVL.

The chain links TRBV20-1 to TRBJ1-3; the D gene is possibly TRBD1 (6 bases). CDR3 length equals 14 residues. Germline values: CDR1 DFQATT, CDR2 SNEGSKA (reference sequence). V was cut by 3 bases and J by 2 bases, with 11 bases left in between. The CDR3 nucleotides are TGCAGTGCTAGTTCGGGGGGCCCTGGAAACACCATATATTTT. Protein: CSASSGGPGNTIYF.

This rearrangement joins TRBV28 to TRBJ2-7; a weak D match, TRBD2 (5 bases). Germline V lookup: CDR1 MDHEN, CDR2 SYDVKM. The CDR3 has 12 residues. V lost 9 bases to trimming and J lost 1 base, with 10 bases between them. The CDR3 DNA sequence: TGTGCCAGTTCGACTACTTCCTACGAGCAGTACTTC. This sequence encodes CASSTTSYEQYF.

The V and J genes are TRBV2 and TRBJ1-2; the match to TRBD1 covers 8 bases. After removal of 8 bases from V and 1 base from J, the junction contained 15 bases not matched to a gene. In germline, CDR1 is SNHLY, CDR2 FYNNEI. This CDR3 contains 17 residues. The CDR3 bases are TGTGCCAGCTATAGTGGTCTGGGGACAGGAGTTAACTATGGCTACACCTTC. This sequence encodes CASYSGLGTGVNYGYTF.

J is TRBJ1-2 and V is TRBV5-4; 8 nucleotides align to TRBD1. The CDR3 runs to 14 residues. Germline lookup yields CDR1 SGHNT and CDR2 YYREEE (reference sequence). The trim removed 4 bases at V and 2 bases at J, leaving 4 bases unmatched. The CDR3 nucleotides are TGTGCCAGCAGCACCCGACAGGGGAACTATGGCTACACCTTC. It specifies CASSTRQGNYGYTF.

The chain employs TRBV15 and TRBJ2-5; 7 bases line up with TRBD1. V lost 5 bases, J lost 4 bases, and 4 bases stayed unmatched. There are 13 residues in the CDR3. Germline V gene sequence: CDR1 LNHNV, CDR2 YYDKDF (reference sequence). The CDR3 loop is CATSPGTAETQYF. The CDR3 DNA follows: TGTGCCACCAGCCCTGGGACAGCAGAGACCCAGTACTTC.

V is TRBV3-1 (or the pseudogene TRBV3-2) and J is TRBJ1-2; possibly TRBD1 for D (6 bases). Deletions cut 3 bases from V and 1 base from J, with 12 bases between. The CDR3 is 15 amino acids. Germline loops: CDR1 LGHDT, CDR2 YNNKEL (reference sequence). The CDR3 protein is CASSQTTTGNYGYTF. In DNA form, the CDR3 reads TGTGCCAGCAGCCAGACAACGACAGGTAACTATGGCTACACCTTC.

The chain couples TRBV29-1 to TRBJ2-3; TRBD1 matches at 7 bases. CDR1 SQVTM and CDR2 ANQGSEA come from the germline V gene. This CDR3 spans 13 amino acids. With V trimmed by 3 bases and J by 0 bases, 0 bases remained unmatched. The CDR3 protein is CSVETGSTDTQYF. In DNA form, the CDR3 reads TGCAGCGTTGAGACAGGGAGCACAGATACGCAGTATTTT.

The chain uses TRBV7-9 and TRBJ2-3; the match to TRBD2 covers 8 bases. The V and J ends lost 3 bases and 3 bases, in that order; junction bases with no gene match: 8. CDR1 and CDR2 from the germline V gene are SEHNR and FQNEAQ (reference sequence). CDR3 size: 16 residues. This CDR3 is CASSFGVAGLTDTQYF. The CDR3 bases are TGTGCCAGCAGCTTCGGCGTAGCGGGGTTAACAGATACGCAGTATTTT.

V gene TRBV12-3 or TRBV12-4 combines with J gene TRBJ1-1; tentative D call: TRBD1 (5 bases). The CDR3 has 13 residues. Trimming removed 6 bases from V and 14 bases from J, with 22 bases in between. The CDR3 sequence is CASRKHGTGGMFF. CDR3 bases: TGTGCCAGCAGAAAACACGGGACCGGCGGGATGTTCTTT.

Turning to this clone: One end of the junction is discordant with germline, which a read error may explain. This chain links TRBV6-1 with TRBJ2-5; 10 bases align to TRBD2. This CDR3 contains 15 residues. Germline V gene lookup returns CDR1 MNHNS and CDR2 SASEGT. The CDR3 region is CASSQAGGIPETQYF. The DNA for the CDR3 is TGTGCCAGCAGTCAAGCGGGGGGGATCCCAGAGACCCAGTACTTC.

The rearrangement uses TRBV23-1 and TRBJ1-2; D might be TRBD1 (6 bases). TRBV23-1 is noted as an ORF with a role that remains uncertain. V lost 0 bases to trimming and J lost 6 bases, with 23 bases between them. There are 18 residues in the CDR3. CDR3 protein: CASSQSGLGDNLANGYTF. DNA of the CDR3: TGCGCCAGCAGTCAATCGGGGTTAGGGGACAATCTGGCCAATGGCTACACCTTC.

The gene calls are TRBV11-2 and TRBJ2-7; D is undetermined. Germline loops: CDR1 SGHAT, CDR2 FQNNGV. The CDR3 runs 10 residues. The V end lost 6 bases, the J end lost 3 bases, and 3 bases lay between the germline ends. The CDR3 region is CASSHYEQYF. Here the CDR3 DNA reads TGTGCCAGCAGTCACTACGAGCAGTACTTC.

This chain joins TRBV30 and TRBJ1-1; D unclear. Germline lookup yields CDR1 GTSNPN and CDR2 SVGIG (reference sequence). The CDR3 consists of 13 residues. The V end was cut by 5 bases, the J end by 3 bases, with 13 bases between. Here the CDR3 DNA reads TGTGCCTGGGTCCCGAGAGGAGACACTGAAGCTTTCTTT. This gives the protein CAWVPRGDTEAFF.

The rearrangement uses TRBV11-2 and TRBJ2-7, with 10 bases matching TRBD1. Germline CDR1 and CDR2: SGHAT and FQNNGV. The CDR3 has 14 amino acids. Unmatched junction bases numbered 2, after V lost 4 bases and J lost 2 bases. The CDR3 nucleotides read TGTGCCAGCAGCTACGGACAGGGGGCCTACGAGCAGTACTTC. Residues: CASSYGQGAYEQYF.

The count of this clone is one. This rearrangement joins TRBV10-3 to TRBJ2-1, with D unclear. The V and J ends lost 7 bases and 6 bases respectively, with 10 bases between them. The CDR3 has 12 residues. Germline V CDR1 and CDR2: ENHRY, SYGVKD. DNA for the CDR3: TGTGCCATCACTGCCCCGGGCAATGAGCAGTTCTTC. Protein product: CAITAPGNEQFF.

CDR3 sequence: CSVEQGYGYTF. CDR3 DNA sequence: TGCAGCGTTGAACAGGGCTATGGCTACACCTTC. This chain joins TRBV29-1 and TRBJ1-2; a possible D gene is TRBD1 (5 bases). CDR3 length equals 11 residues. CDR1 and CDR2 from the germline V gene are SQVTM and ANQGSEA. The V end lost 2 bases, the J end lost 4 bases, and 5 bases lay between the germline ends.

The chain combines TRBV5-6 with TRBJ2-5, with 8 bases fitting TRBD2. The CDR3 spans 12 residues. V gave up 4 bases and J gave up 5 bases; unmatched junction bases: 1. Per the germline V gene, CDR1 is SGHDT and CDR2 is YYEEEE. Here the CDR3 reads CASSPGGETQYF. CDR3 in DNA: TGTGCCAGCAGCCCGGGAGGGGAGACCCAGTACTTC.

This clone was detected only once. The chain recombines TRBV20-1 with TRBJ2-7; D is perhaps TRBD2 (5 bases). This CDR3 has 11 amino acids. CDR1 and CDR2 (germline): DFQATT, SNEGSKA (reference sequence). V shed 7 bases and J shed 2 bases, with 9 bases lying between them. CDR3 DNA: TGCAGTGGCAGCGGAGCCTACGAGCAGTACTTC. This sequence encodes CSGSGAYEQYF.

The chain joins TRBV30 to TRBJ1-5; D gene ambiguous. Germline loops: CDR1 GTSNPN, CDR2 SVGIG (reference sequence). V gave up 0 bases and J gave up 3 bases, with 6 bases separating them. This CDR3 region has 13 residues. DNA of the CDR3: TGTGCCTGGAGTGTTCAGAACAATCAGCCCCAGCATTTT. Translated: CAWSVQNNQPQHF.

The chain uses TRBV7-9 and TRBJ1-2; the D gene is possibly TRBD1 (5 bases). V was shortened by 5 bases and J by 3 bases, with 13 bases between the two germline ends. The germline gives CDR1 SEHNR, CDR2 FQNEAQ (reference sequence). This CDR3 is 14 amino acids long. CDR3 coding DNA: TGTGCCAGCAGCCCGCTTGGGGGGGACTATGGCTACACCTTC. Protein sequence: CASSPLGGDYGYTF. The variable domain in full, with the rest retrieved from reference TRBV7-9 and TRBJ1-2, is DTGVSQNPRHKITKRGQNVTFRCDPISEHNRLYWYRQTLGQGPEFLTYFQNEAQLEKSRLLSDRFSAERPKGSFSTLEIQRTEQGDSAMYLCASSPLGGDYGYTFGSGTRLTVV.

The chain recombines TRBV27 with TRBJ1-2; 9 nucleotides line up with TRBD1. Germline assignment: CDR1 MNHEY and CDR2 SMNVEV (reference sequence). Unmatched junction bases numbered 6, after V lost 6 bases and J lost 4 bases. This CDR3 is 14 amino acids long. This chain's CDR3 is CASRTGTGFYGYTF. In DNA form, the CDR3 reads TGTGCCAGCAGGACCGGGACAGGGTTCTATGGCTACACCTTC.

The chain recombines TRBV3-1 (or the pseudogene TRBV3-2) with TRBJ2-3; 7 positions match TRBD2. Germline assignment: CDR1 LGHDT and CDR2 YNNKEL (reference sequence). V lost 3 bases, J lost 0 bases, and 3 bases stayed unmatched. This CDR3 is 15 amino acids long. The CDR3 coding sequence is TGTGCCAGCAGCCATAGTAGCGGGAGCACAGATACGCAGTATTTT. Translating it yields CASSHSSGSTDTQYF.

The J gene is TRBJ1-5, the V gene TRBV5-6; perhaps TRBD1 as D (5 bases). The CDR3 is 14 amino acids. The ends were cut back, 0 bases at V and 3 bases at J, with 7 bases in the middle. The V gene's germline CDR1 is SGHDT and CDR2 YYEEEE. The CDR3, as DNA: TGTGCCAGCAGCTTGGGACAGCACAATCAGCCCCAGCATTTT. It translates to CASSLGQHNQPQHF.

This clone was detected ten times or more. The V call is TRBV15, the J call TRBJ1-1; D possibly corresponds to TRBD1 (5 bases). This CDR3 spans 15 amino acids. Between the trimmed V and J ends, which lost 5 bases and 1 base, there was a span of 14 bases. Germline V CDR1 and CDR2: LNHNV, YYDKDF (reference sequence). Written as DNA, the CDR3 is TGTGCCACCAGCGGAACGGACACCCAGAACACTGAAGCTTTCTTT. This gives the protein CATSGTDTQNTEAFF.